The clone carrying this T cell receptor (beta chain) was counted only a few times. Molecular barcoding with unique molecular identifiers was used for the TCRbeta library. TCRdb fed the PCR reads into MiXCR, producing one record per CDR3 protein. The sample yields 400,000 to 500,000 distinct CDR3 sequences, roughly a tenth seen once. The ends lost 5 bases at V and 2 bases at J; junction bases unmatched: 5. The CDR3 spans 14 residues. Germline V gene sequence: CDR1 LNHNV, CDR2 YYDKDF (reference sequence). The record originates from a study of T-cell reconstitution after alpha-beta-depleted transplantation in children.

The source of this sequence is a human donor who donated a stem cell graft to a child with acute myeloid leukemia. The specimen comprised PBMCs from the stem cell graft donor, sampled from the stem cell graft. The chain employs TRBV15 and TRBJ2-5; 7 bases fit TRBD1. As DNA, the CDR3 is TGTGCCACCAGCCCGACAGGGCGACAAGAGACCCAGTACTTC. Its translation: CATSPTGRQETQYF. Full variable domain (missing parts from reference TRBV15 and TRBJ2-5): DAMVIQNPRYQVTQFGKPVTLSCSQTLNHNVMYWYQQKSSQAPKLLFHYYDKDFNNEADTPDNFQSRRPNTSFCFLDIRSPGLGDTAMYLCATSPTGRQETQYFGPGTRLLVL.